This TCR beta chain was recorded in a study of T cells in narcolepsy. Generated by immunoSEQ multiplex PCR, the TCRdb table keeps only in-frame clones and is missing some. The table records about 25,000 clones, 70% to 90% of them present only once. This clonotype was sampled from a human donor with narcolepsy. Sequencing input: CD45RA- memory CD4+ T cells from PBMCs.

In DNA, the CDR3 is TGTGCCAGCAGCTTGGAGCGGGCTAATACCTACGAGCAGTACTTC. It codes for CASSLERANTYEQYF. The J gene is TRBJ2-7, the V gene TRBV11-2; D is possibly TRBD2 (6 bases). Trimming removed 3 bases at V and 2 bases at J, with 14 bases between. This CDR3 has 15 amino acids. In germline, CDR1 is SGHAT, CDR2 FQNNGV. The full variable domain, its missing parts supplied by reference TRBV11-2 and TRBJ2-7, is EAGVAQSPRYKIIEKRQSVAFWCNPISGHATLYWYQQILGQGPKLLIQFQNNGVVDDSQLPKDRFSAERLKGVDSTLKIQPAKLEDSAVYLCASSLERANTYEQYFGPGTRLTVT.